Reported below is one T cell receptor beta chain. This specimen belongs to a study of blood T cell repertoires in COVID-19. Study summary: Acute and convalescent COVID-19 samples came from the United States, Italy and Spain.

Generated by immunoSEQ multiplex PCR, the TCRdb table keeps only in-frame clones and is missing some. Of approximately 90,000 clones listed, 70% to 90% are singletons. The CDR3 spans 15 residues. The J segment lost 2 bases and the V segment lost 6 bases, leaving 9 bases of the junction unmatched. Per germline, CDR1 MNHEY and CDR2 SVGEGT. This sequence originates from a man older than 75 with active or convalescent COVID-19. Input material: peripheral blood. The chain recombines TRBV6-2 or TRBV6-3 with TRBJ2-7, with 8 bases fitting TRBD1. This chain's CDR3 is CASSLHGTGAYEQYF. CDR3 nucleotides: TGTGCCAGCAGCCTACATGGGACAGGCGCCTACGAGCAGTACTTC.